This TCR beta chain was captured in a study of HIV-infected children after antiretroviral therapy interruption (dated by TCRdb to the late 2010s). With respect to the entire study: Eight children were included: four on planned treatment interruption and four on continuous treatment, all with CD4+ count above 500 and viral load below 50 copies/ml. The interruption group had a median age of roughly 9.4 years, and the continuous treatment group had a median age of approximately 8 years. Exposure to EBV and CMV had been recorded for most participating children. Samples from the interruption arm were taken at week 0, at week 12, at the end of interruption (week 24 or 48), and about 3 years after the study ended. For the continuous-treatment arm, samples from the corresponding weeks 0, 48 and 150 were analyzed. Alongside thymic output measurements, TCR repertoires of children on planned treatment interruption were compared with TCR repertoires of children on continuous antiretroviral treatment.

At the junction V is shortened by 3 bases and J by 6 bases, with 9 bases in between. The germline V gene encodes CDR1 KGHSH and CDR2 LQKENI. The CDR3 holds 14 amino acids from the cysteine to the phenylalanine. Of the read, only the CDR3 DNA is kept; its 42 bases are in frame from base 1. The sample's treatment or condition, from its label and the paper: PENTA 11 planned treatment interruption arm or continuous ART arm. The participants, all children from the United Kingdom aged 2 to 15 years, had been on at least three-drug ART for a minimum of 24 weeks. Cryopreserved PBMCs containing at least 5 million viable cells were needed, and four candidate patients were excluded because their viable PBMC yield was low. Using a FACSAria III cell sorter, naive CD4+ CD45RA+ CD45RO- T cells were FACS-sorted out of thawed PBMCs. After sorting, the cells were fixed and RNA was extracted first with the RNeasy FFPE kit and then with the RNeasy Micro kit.

Broad study findings and their caveats: In the naive CD4+ repertoires of PTI patients, CDR3 sharing between time points dropped after the start of interruption, while many sequences were shared between the end of interruption and 3 years later. Minor non-naive CD45RA+ populations, such as EMRA or stem memory cells, might be present among the sorted CD45RA+ naive cells. The low number of patients is regarded as a limitation, and the data should be interpreted with caution. The naive CD4+ Gini coefficient rose by the end of treatment interruption, suggesting clonal expansion, and returned to baseline by 3 years.

This clonotype came up a few times. The antigen it recognizes is unknown. Within one base of it there is no much larger clone, and no base qualities were kept. Receptor libraries were prepared by 3' RACE. TCR libraries were generated from RNA by a 3' RACE protocol incorporating unique molecular identifiers so that PCR amplification bias could be corrected. Amplicon libraries were pooled in groups of up to roughly 12 and sequenced on an Illumina MiSeq using v2 2x250 paired-end chemistry. In the paper's pipeline: Reads were processed with Decombinator for assignment of V and J genes and CDR3, and barcode-based correction of errors and PCR bias was applied. Repertoires were subsampled to equal depth before Gini coefficients were calculated with the R ineq package. CDR3 similarity was assessed with GLIPH, Hamming distance and a shared triplet metric. Clones were called with MiXCR by TCRdb after fastp trimmed the public reads at Q25, and only in-frame beta chains were retained. One record per CDR3 amino acid sequence lists the most common genes and DNA. These V and J calls rely on TCRdb rather than the paper's analysis. This sample gives about 40,000 distinct CDR3 sequences in total; about 7% of them show up just once. About 0.91% of the sample is in the top ten clones.

Sample: CD45RA+ CD4+ T cells from PBMCs, pooled from several time points, taken from a donor given antiretroviral therapy, either interrupted or continuous. The intended sense of this specimen's cell subset or site label: naive CD4+ CD45RA+ CD45RO- T cells. The rearrangement joined TRBV18 to TRBJ1-6; confidence is insufficient to name the D gene. The receptor was isolated from a pool of human donors with HIV. The nucleotide sequence is given as TGTGCCAGCTCACCCCAGGAAGCTAATTCACCCCTCCACTTT. Its amino acids are CASSPQEANSPLHF.